Detailed here is one TCR beta chain. The sample belongs to a study of cytotoxic CD8 clonotypes in ibrutinib-treated CLL. The repertoire was sequenced with immunoSEQ multiplex PCR; TCRdb's copy has only in-frame clones and lacks some. This table has under 200,000 clones, 84% appearing once. The CDR3 totals 14 residues. Germline V lookup: CDR1 KGHSH, CDR2 LQKENI. The V end lost 4 bases, the J end lost 3 bases, and 10 bases lay between the germline ends. Source: PBMCs, taken after 24 months of ibrutinib treatment. The clonotype was recovered from a human donor with chronic lymphocytic leukemia. The chain combines TRBV18 with TRBJ1-5, with a tentative D call TRBD1 (6 bases). The CDR3 bases are TGTGCCAGCTCACAGGGACAAAACAATCAGCCCCAGCATTTT. Translation gives CASSQGQNNQPQHF. The full variable domain, in which reference TRBV18 and TRBJ1-5 provide the parts outside the CDR3, is NAGVMQNPRHLVRRRGQEARLRCSPMKGHSHVYWYRQLPEEGLKFMVYLQKENIIDESGMPKERFSAEFPKEGPSILRIQQVVRGDSAAYFCASSQGQNNQPQHFGDGTRLSIL.